This T cell receptor (beta chain) emerged from a study of T cells in Graves' hyperthyroidism and ophthalmopathy. General observations from the study: Most thyroid clonotypes expanded above 0.001 were also detected in blood.

This clonotype was counted many times. Its specificity is unknown. The investigators amplified TCR beta CDR3 regions from RNA transcripts. HTBI primers were employed in a first-round RT-PCR of the TCR CDR3. From the multiplex PCR reads, TCRdb called clonotypes with MiXCR, one entry per CDR3 protein. Here the sample spans about 380,000 distinct CDR3 sequences, approximately 14% being singletons. Patients showing uncontrolled infection, other autoimmune disease, pregnancy or lactation were ineligible. Clinical symptoms, serum thyroxine, TRAb, thyroid ultrasound and orbital computed tomography informed diagnoses. The CDR3 totals 17 residues. Trimming pared 4 bases from V and 2 bases from J, leaving 15 bases between. CDR1 LGHDT and CDR2 YNNKEL come from the germline V gene (reference sequence).

Specimen: blood. The chain joins TRBV3-1 to TRBJ2-6; no clear D gene. This TCR was recovered from a woman younger than 45 with Graves' ophthalmopathy. The CDR3 reads CASSRRATLTGANVLTF. For the CDR3, the DNA is TGTGCCAGCAGCCGCCGGGCGACTCTAACTGGGGCCAACGTCCTGACTTTC.